Listed below are T cell receptor beta chains from one sample, sequenced in a study of T cell changes during pregnancy in multiple sclerosis. The method was immunoSEQ multiplex PCR; TCRdb's version includes in-frame clones alone and lacks a portion of them. The sample yields 55,000 to 85,000 clones, 90% seen once. Sample: peripheral blood, taken in the third trimester of pregnancy. The source of these receptors is a female donor with multiple sclerosis, enrolled in a pregnancy study. Each CDR3 is given with its conserved first and last residue. Each record gives: D gene, J gene, clone size, V gene, CDR3 protein, CDR3 DNA. The D gene is left open where the match is weak. Some rows have no size entry. The others give once, few or many, or a class for an expanded clone.

D: -
J: TRBJ1-1
size: -
V: TRBV9
CDR3: CASSVGAGDTEAFF
DNA: TGTGCCAGCAGCGTAGGGGCAGGGGACACTGAAGCTTTCTTT

D: -
J: TRBJ1-1
size: -
V: TRBV5-5
CDR3: CASSLGGGGTEAFF
DNA: TGTGCCAGCAGCTTGGGTGGGGGAGGAACTGAAGCTTTCTTT

D: -
J: TRBJ2-5
size: -
V: TRBV7-2
CDR3: CASSPSSEETQYF
DNA: TGTGCCAGCAGCCCATCTAGCGAGGAGACCCAGTACTTC

D: -
J: TRBJ1-2
size: -
V: TRBV9
CDR3: CASSVGGGMDGYTF
DNA: TGTGCCAGCAGCGTAGGGGGGGGAATGGATGGCTACACCTTC

D: -
J: TRBJ1-2
size: -
V: TRBV5-6
CDR3: CASRTSPGDSGYTF
DNA: TGTGCCAGCAGAACCTCCCCAGGGGATAGTGGCTACACCTTC

D: -
J: TRBJ1-1
size: -
V: TRBV19
CDR3: CASSIVDSRATEAFF
DNA: TGTGCCAGTAGTATAGTGGACTCCCGGGCGACTGAAGCTTTCTTT

D: -
J: TRBJ2-7
size: -
V: TRBV5-1
CDR3: CASSLDRRSYEQYF
DNA: TGCGCCAGCAGCTTGGACAGACGCTCCTACGAGCAGTACTTC

D: -
J: TRBJ2-1
size: -
V: TRBV6-5
CDR3: CASSYSFQGGYNEQFF
DNA: TGTGCCAGCAGTTACTCGTTCCAGGGCGGTTACAATGAGCAGTTCTTC

D: -
J: TRBJ2-7
size: -
V: TRBV12-5
CDR3: CASGLVLLSAWEEQYF
DNA: TGTGCTAGTGGTTTGGTACTTTTATCGGCGTGGGAGGAGCAGTACTTC

D: -
J: TRBJ1-1
size: -
V: TRBV7-9
CDR3: CASSLAGGGGAFF
DNA: TGTGCCAGCAGCTTAGCGGGGGGAGGGGGAGCTTTCTTT

D: -
J: TRBJ2-7
size: -
V: TRBV2
CDR3: CASSERFSSYEQYF
DNA: TGTGCCAGCAGTGAACGATTTAGCTCCTACGAGCAGTACTTC

D: TRBD2
J: TRBJ2-7
size: -
V: TRBV7-2
CDR3: CASSLLFGGGPGLSYEQYF
DNA: TGTGCCAGCAGCTTACTATTCGGGGGGGGACCGGGCCTCTCCTACGAGCAGTACTTC

D: TRBD1
J: TRBJ1-4
size: -
V: TRBV6-6
CDR3: CASRSLTGVGNEKLFF
DNA: TGTGCCAGCAGATCGTTAACAGGGGTAGGGAATGAAAAACTGTTTTTT

D: TRBD1
J: TRBJ2-3
size: -
V: TRBV9
CDR3: CASSEGTGSTDTQYF
DNA: TGTGCCAGCAGCGAAGGGACAGGCAGCACAGATACGCAGTATTTT

D: -
J: TRBJ2-3
size: -
V: TRBV2
CDR3: CASFSSYAKHGADTQYF
DNA: TGTGCCAGCTTCAGCTCGTACGCCAAACACGGGGCAGATACGCAGTATTTT

D: -
J: TRBJ2-7
size: -
V: TRBV9
CDR3: CASSAAVTGFYEQYF
DNA: TGTGCCAGCAGCGCCGCCGTGACAGGCTTCTACGAGCAGTACTTC

D: -
J: TRBJ2-5
size: -
V: TRBV19
CDR3: CASSQNTETQYF
DNA: TGTGCCAGTAGTCAGAACACAGAGACCCAGTACTTC

D: -
J: TRBJ2-2
size: -
V: TRBV30
CDR3: CAWSGGRNRGTGELFF
DNA: TGTGCCTGGAGTGGGGGGAGGAACAGAGGCACCGGGGAGCTGTTTTTT

D: -
J: TRBJ2-2
size: few
V: TRBV11-2
CDR3: CASSLGMGRVNTGELFF
DNA: TGTGCCAGCAGCTTAGGGATGGGCAGAGTGAACACCGGGGAGCTGTTTTTT

D: TRBD2
J: TRBJ2-7
size: once
V: TRBV19
CDR3: CASRMRVPSGTYEQYF
DNA: TGTGCCAGTAGGATGCGGGTCCCTAGCGGTACCTACGAGCAGTACTTC

D: -
J: TRBJ1-1
size: few
V: TRBV27
CDR3: CASSFAGGPEAFF
DNA: TGTGCCAGCAGCTTCGCAGGCGGGCCTGAAGCTTTCTTT

D: TRBD1
J: TRBJ2-7
size: once
V: TRBV11-2
CDR3: CASTRQDRVYYEQYF
DNA: TGTGCCAGCACTCGTCAGGACAGGGTGTACTACGAGCAGTACTTC

D: -
J: TRBJ1-1
size: -
V: TRBV20-1
CDR3: CSAGREVAFF
DNA: TGCAGTGCTGGCAGGGAGGTGGCTTTCTTT

D: -
J: TRBJ2-5
size: -
V: TRBV18
CDR3: CASSYIGRQETQYF
DNA: TGTGCCAGCTCGTATATCGGGAGACAAGAGACCCAGTACTTC

D: -
J: TRBJ2-5
size: once
V: TRBV5-1
CDR3: CASSLGLGMETQYF
DNA: TGCGCCAGCAGCCTCGGACTCGGCATGGAGACCCAGTACTTC

D: -
J: TRBJ1-1
size: -
V: TRBV19
CDR3: CASSISRGNTEAFF
DNA: TGTGCCAGTAGTATATCCAGGGGAAACACTGAAGCTTTCTTT